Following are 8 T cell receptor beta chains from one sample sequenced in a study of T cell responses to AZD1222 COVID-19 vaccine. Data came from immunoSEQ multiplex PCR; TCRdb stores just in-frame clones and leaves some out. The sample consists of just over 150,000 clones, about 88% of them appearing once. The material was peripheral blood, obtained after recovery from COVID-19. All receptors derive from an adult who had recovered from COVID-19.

The CDR3 region has the DNA TGTGCCACCAGCAGAGATGCGCCGGGCCTGAGCTCCTACGAGCAGTACTTC. This sequence encodes CATSRDAPGLSSYEQYF. The chain joins TRBV15 to TRBJ2-7; D ambiguous. The CDR3 covers 17 residues. Germline values: CDR1 LNHNV, CDR2 YYDKDF (reference sequence). Trimming pared 0 bases from V and 0 bases from J, leaving 15 bases between.

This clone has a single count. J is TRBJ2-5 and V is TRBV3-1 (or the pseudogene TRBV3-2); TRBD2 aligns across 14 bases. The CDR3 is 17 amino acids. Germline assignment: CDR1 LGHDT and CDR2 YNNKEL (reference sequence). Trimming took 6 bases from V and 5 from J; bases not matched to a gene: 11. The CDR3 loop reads CASSPTRLAGGVETQYF. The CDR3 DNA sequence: TGTGCCAGCAGTCCCACCCGACTAGCGGGGGGGGTGGAGACCCAGTACTTC.

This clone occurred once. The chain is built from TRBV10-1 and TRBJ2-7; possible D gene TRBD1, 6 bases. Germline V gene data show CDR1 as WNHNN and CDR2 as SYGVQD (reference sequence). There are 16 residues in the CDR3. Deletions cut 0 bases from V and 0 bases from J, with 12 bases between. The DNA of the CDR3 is TGCGCCAGCAGTGAGTCAAGACAGGCCAGCTCCTACGAGCAGTACTTC. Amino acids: CASSESRQASSYEQYF.

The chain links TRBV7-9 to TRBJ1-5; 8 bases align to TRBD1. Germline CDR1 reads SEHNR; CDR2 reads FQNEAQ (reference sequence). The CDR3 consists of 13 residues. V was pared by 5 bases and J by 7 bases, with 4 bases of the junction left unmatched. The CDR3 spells CASSLTGGQPQHF. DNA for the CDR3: TGTGCCAGCAGCCTTACAGGGGGACAGCCCCAGCATTTT.

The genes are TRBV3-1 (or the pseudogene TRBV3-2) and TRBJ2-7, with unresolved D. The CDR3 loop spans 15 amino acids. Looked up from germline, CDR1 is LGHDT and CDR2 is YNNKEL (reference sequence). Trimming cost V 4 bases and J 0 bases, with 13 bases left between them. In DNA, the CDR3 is TGTGCCAGCAGCCGGAGACGGACCAGCTCCTACGAGCAGTACTTC. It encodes CASSRRRTSSYEQYF.

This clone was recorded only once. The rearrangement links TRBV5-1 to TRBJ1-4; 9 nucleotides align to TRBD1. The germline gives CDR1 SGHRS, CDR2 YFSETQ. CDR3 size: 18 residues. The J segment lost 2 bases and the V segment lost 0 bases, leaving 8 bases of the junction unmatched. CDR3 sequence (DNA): TGCGCCAGCAGCTTGGGAAGGACAGGGGTTTCGACTAATGAAAAACTGTTTTTT. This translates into CASSLGRTGVSTNEKLFF.

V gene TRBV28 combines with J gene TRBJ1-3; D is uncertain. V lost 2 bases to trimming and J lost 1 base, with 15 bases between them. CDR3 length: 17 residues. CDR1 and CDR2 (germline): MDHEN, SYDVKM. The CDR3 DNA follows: TGTGCCAGCAGTTTAACTGGAACTGGGCTGTCTGGAAACACCATATATTTT. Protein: CASSLTGTGLSGNTIYF.

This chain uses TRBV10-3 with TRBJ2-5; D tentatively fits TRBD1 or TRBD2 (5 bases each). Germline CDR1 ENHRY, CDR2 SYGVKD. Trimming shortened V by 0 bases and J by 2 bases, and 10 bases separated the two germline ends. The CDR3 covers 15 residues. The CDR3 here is CAISESGTRQETQYF. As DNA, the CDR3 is TGTGCCATCAGTGAGTCGGGGACGCGGCAAGAGACCCAGTACTTC.